This TCR beta chain emerged from a study of regulatory T cells in long-lasting Graves disease. Study-wide points: Public clonotype sharing was higher in persistent than newly diagnosed patients.

Only a few counts were recorded for this clonotype. Antigen specificity is unknown. The CDR3 length is 14 residues. Germline values: CDR1 SGHRS, CDR2 YFSETQ. V lost 1 base and J lost 5, with 13 bases in between. Through Arm-PCR of CDR3 regions and iRepertoire HTBI primers, TCR beta libraries were built. Each CDR3 protein is one row after TCRdb ran MiXCR on the multiplex PCR reads. The table has about 540,000 distinct CDR3 sequences, less than 15% seen once. As to time point: newly diagnosed GD, antithyroid drugs for less than 3 months. Making the TCR library involved RNA that had been extracted from PBMCs. A further study also used this sample, focusing on T cells in Graves' hyperthyroidism and ophthalmopathy.

This receptor was identified in a man between 25 and 39 years old with Graves disease. The chain is built from TRBV5-1 and TRBJ2-7, with D possibly TRBD1 on 6 matching bases. This specimen was peripheral blood mononuclear cells (PBMCs), taken at new diagnosis, from a patient treated with antithyroid drugs. CDR3 bases: TGCGCCAGCAGCTTGTGGGGGCTAGCCAACGAGCAGTACTTC. Amino acids: CASSLWGLANEQYF.